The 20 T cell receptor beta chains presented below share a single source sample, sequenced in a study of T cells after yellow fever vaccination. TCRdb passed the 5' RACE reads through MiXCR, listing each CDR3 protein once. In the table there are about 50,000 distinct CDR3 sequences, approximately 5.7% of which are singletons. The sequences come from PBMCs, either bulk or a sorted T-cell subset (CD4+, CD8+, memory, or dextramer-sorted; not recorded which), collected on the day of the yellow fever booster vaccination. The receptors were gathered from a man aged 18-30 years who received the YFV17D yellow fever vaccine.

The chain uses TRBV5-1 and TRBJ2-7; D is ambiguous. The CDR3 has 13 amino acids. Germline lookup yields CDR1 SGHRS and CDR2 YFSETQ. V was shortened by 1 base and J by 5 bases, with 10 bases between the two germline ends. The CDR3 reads CASSLYLSHEQYF. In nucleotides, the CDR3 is TGCGCCAGCAGCTTGTATCTCAGTCACGAGCAGTACTTC.

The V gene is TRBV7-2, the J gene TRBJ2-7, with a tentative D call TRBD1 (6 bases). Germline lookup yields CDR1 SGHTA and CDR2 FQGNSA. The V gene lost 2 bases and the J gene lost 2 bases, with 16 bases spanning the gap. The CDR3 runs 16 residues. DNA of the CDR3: TGTGCCAGCAGCTTAACACAGGGTTTAAGTACCTACGAGCAGTACTTC. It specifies CASSLTQGLSTYEQYF.

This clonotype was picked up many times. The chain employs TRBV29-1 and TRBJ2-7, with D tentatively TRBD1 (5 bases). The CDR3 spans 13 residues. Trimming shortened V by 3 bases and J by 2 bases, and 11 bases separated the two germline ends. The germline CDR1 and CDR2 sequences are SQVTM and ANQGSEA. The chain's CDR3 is CSVEGQGAYEQYF. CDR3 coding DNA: TGCAGCGTTGAGGGGCAGGGCGCCTACGAGCAGTACTTC.

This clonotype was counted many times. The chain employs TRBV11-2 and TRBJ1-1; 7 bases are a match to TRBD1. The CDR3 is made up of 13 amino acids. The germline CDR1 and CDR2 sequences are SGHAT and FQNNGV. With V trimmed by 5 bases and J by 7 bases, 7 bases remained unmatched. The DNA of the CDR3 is TGTGCCAGCAGCCCAGGGGGAATGGTTGAAGCTTTCTTT. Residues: CASSPGGMVEAFF.

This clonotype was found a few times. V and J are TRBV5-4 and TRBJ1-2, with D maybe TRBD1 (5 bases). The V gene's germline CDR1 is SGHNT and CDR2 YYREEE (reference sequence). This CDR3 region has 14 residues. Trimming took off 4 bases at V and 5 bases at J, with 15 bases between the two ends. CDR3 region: CASSPLDSSYGYTF. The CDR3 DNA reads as TGTGCCAGCAGCCCCCTCGACAGCTCGTATGGCTACACCTTC.

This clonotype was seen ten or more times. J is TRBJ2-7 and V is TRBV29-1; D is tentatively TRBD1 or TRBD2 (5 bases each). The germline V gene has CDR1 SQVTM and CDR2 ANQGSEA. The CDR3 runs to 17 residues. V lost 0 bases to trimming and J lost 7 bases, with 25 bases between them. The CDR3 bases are TGCAGCGTTGAAGATGAGTCCGGGGAAAGTGGGTACAGGGAGCAGTACGTC. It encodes CSVEDESGESGYREQYV.

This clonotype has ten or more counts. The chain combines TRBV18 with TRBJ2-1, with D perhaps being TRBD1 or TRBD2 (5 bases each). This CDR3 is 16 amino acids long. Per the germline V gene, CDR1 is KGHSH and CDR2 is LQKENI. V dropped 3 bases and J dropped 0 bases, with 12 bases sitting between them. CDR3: CASSPGRGSSYNEQFF. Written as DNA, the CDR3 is TGTGCCAGCTCACCGGGGCGAGGGAGCTCCTACAATGAGCAGTTCTTC.

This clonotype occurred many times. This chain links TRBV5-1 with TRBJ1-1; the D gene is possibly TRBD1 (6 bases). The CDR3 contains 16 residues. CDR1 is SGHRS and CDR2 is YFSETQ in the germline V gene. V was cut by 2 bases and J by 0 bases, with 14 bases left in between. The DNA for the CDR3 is TGCGCCAGCAGCTTTTTCGCAGGGGCTCTGAACACTGAAGCTTTCTTT. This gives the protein CASSFFAGALNTEAFF.

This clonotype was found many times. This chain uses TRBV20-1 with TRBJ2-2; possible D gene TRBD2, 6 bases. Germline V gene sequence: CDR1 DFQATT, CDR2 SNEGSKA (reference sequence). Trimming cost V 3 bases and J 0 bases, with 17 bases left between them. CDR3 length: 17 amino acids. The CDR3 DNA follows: TGCAGTGCTAGTCCGCAGGGTGGCGGGGCGAACACCGGGGAGCTGTTTTTT. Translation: CSASPQGGGANTGELFF.

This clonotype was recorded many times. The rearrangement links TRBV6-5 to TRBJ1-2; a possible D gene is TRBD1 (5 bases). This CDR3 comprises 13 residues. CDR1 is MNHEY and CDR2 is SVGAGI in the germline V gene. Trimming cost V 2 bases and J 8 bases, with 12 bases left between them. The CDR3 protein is CASSYGGSAGYTF. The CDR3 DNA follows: TGTGCCAGCAGTTACGGGGGTTCGGCGGGCTACACCTTC.

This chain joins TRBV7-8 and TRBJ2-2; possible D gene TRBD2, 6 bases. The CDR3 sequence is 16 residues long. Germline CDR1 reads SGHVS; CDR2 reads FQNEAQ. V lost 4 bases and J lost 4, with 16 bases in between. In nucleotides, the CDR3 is TGTGCCAGCAGCTCGTACGGGGGACTTACCACCGGGGAGCTGTTTTTT. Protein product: CASSSYGGLTTGELFF.

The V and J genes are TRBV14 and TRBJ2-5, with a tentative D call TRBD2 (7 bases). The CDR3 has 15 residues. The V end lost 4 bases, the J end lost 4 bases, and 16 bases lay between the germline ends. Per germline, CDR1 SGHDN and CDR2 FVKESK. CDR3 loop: CASSRTGGNGETQYF. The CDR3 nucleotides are TGTGCCAGCAGCCGCACGGGGGGCAACGGAGAGACCCAGTACTTC.

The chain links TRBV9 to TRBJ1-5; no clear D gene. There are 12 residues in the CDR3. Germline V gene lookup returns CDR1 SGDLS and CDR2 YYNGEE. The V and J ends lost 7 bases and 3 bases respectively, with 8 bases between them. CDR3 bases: TGTGCCAGCGGCCGAATCAATCAGCCCCAGCATTTT. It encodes CASGRINQPQHF.

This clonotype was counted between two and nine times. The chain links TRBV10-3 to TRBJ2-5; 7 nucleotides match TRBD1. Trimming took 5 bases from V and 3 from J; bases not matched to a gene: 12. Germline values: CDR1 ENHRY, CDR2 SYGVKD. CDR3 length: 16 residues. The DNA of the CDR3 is TGTGCCATCAGTACCAGGGGGTCACACCTAAAAGAGACCCAGTACTTC. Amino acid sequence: CAISTRGSHLKETQYF.

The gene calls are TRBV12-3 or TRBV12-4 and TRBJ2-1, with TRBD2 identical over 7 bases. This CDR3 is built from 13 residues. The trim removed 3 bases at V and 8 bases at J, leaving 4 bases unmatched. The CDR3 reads CASSFGGVYEQFF. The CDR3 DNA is TGTGCCAGCAGTTTTGGGGGGGTCTATGAGCAGTTCTTC.

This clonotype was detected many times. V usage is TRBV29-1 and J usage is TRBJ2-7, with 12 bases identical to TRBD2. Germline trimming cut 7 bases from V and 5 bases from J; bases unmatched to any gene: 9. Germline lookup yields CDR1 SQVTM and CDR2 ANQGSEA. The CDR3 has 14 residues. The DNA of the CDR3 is TGCAGCGCTAGGACTAGCGGGGATATAAACGAGCAGTACGTC. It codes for CSARTSGDINEQYV.

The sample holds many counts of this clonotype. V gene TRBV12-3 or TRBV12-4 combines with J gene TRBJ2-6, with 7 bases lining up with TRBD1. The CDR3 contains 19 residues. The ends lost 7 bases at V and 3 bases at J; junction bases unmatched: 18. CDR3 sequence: CASTVLRDSSVVGANVLTF. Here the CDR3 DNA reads TGTGCCAGCACCGTCTTACGGGACAGTAGTGTCGTTGGGGCCAACGTCCTGACTTTC.

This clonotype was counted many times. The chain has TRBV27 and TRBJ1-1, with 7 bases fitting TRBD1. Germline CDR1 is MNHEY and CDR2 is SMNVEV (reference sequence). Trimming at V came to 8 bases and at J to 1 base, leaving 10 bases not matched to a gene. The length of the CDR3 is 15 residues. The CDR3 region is CASVSLQGGNTEAFF. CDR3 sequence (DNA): TGTGCCAGCGTTAGCCTCCAGGGGGGGAACACTGAAGCTTTCTTT.

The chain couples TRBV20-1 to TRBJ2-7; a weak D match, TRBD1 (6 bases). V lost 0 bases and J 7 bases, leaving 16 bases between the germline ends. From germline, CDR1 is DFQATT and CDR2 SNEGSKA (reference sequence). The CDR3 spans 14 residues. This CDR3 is CSARDRDTYNEQYV. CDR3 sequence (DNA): TGCAGTGCTAGAGATCGGGACACCTACAATGAGCAGTACGTC.

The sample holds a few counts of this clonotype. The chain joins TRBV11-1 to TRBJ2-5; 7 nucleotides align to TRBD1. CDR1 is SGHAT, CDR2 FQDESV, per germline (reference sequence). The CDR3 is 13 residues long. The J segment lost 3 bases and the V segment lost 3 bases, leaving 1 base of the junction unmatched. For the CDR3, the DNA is TGTGCCAGCAGCTTCACAGGGGAAGAGACCCAGTACTTC. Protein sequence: CASSFTGEETQYF.